Listed here are 12 T cell receptor beta chains from one sample, sequenced in a study of CD8 T cells in ankylosing spondylitis. TCRdb ran MiXCR on the 5' RACE reads and lists one entry per CDR3 protein. The data show approximately 300,000 distinct CDR3 sequences, about a fifth seen once. The sample comprised blood, either unsorted or a sorted T cell fraction (not recorded which). These receptors originate from a female donor with ankylosing spondylitis or in good health (not recorded which).

The chain uses TRBV9 and TRBJ2-5, with a weak D call TRBD1 (6 bases). This CDR3 contains 15 residues. CDR1 SGDLS and CDR2 YYNGEE come from the germline V gene. V was pared by 0 bases and J by 5 bases, with 14 bases between. The CDR3 DNA reads TGTGCCAGCAGCGTAGGCTGGGGGCAGCGGGAGACCCAGTACTTC. Its protein product is CASSVGWGQRETQYF.

The sample holds a few counts of this clonotype. The V and J genes are TRBV20-1 and TRBJ1-1, with D perhaps matching TRBD1 (6 bases). Germline-derived CDR1 and CDR2 are DFQATT and SNEGSKA (reference sequence). Trimming stripped 5 bases from V and 1 base from J, with 11 bases between. The CDR3 has 13 residues. CDR3 sequence reads: CSAPRTANTEAFF. The CDR3 coding sequence is TGCAGTGCTCCTCGGACAGCGAACACTGAAGCTTTCTTT.

The chain links TRBV18 to TRBJ1-1; D call uncertain. There are 14 residues in the CDR3. The germline gives CDR1 KGHSH, CDR2 LQKENI. V lost 6 bases and J lost 12, with 23 bases in between. The CDR3 sequence is CASSGSGGDRRTFF. The CDR3 DNA reads as TGTGCCAGCTCGGGATCGGGAGGTGACCGACGGACTTTCTTT.

The chain is built from TRBV6-1 and TRBJ2-4; D might be TRBD1 (5 bases). Germline values: CDR1 MNHNS, CDR2 SASEGT. This CDR3 is built from 14 residues. The V gene lost 5 bases and the J gene lost 3 bases, with 11 bases spanning the gap. CDR3 in amino acids: CASSQGVGKNIQYF. CDR3 DNA sequence: TGTGCCAGCAGTCAGGGTGTTGGCAAAAACATTCAGTACTTC.

The chain uses TRBV29-1 and TRBJ2-3; D remains ambiguous. The CDR3 extends over 10 amino acids. V was cut by 7 bases and J by 6 bases, with 8 bases left in between. CDR1 and CDR2 from the germline V gene are SQVTM and ANQGSEA. DNA for the CDR3: TGCAGCGCAACCCAGGATACGCAGTATTTT. It yields the protein CSATQDTQYF.

This clonotype was observed a handful of times. As DNA, the CDR3 is TGTGCCTGGACGGGGCACAGAGGGGATTCACCCCTCCACTTT. This codes for CAWTGHRGDSPLHF. The chain recombines TRBV30 with TRBJ1-6; tentatively, D is TRBD1 (5 bases). This CDR3 has 14 residues. Trimming removed 4 bases from V and 8 bases from J, with 15 bases in between. Germline V lookup: CDR1 GTSNPN, CDR2 SVGIG (reference sequence).

Worth noting for this clonotype: The junction does not match germline at one end; this may be a read error. CDR3 in amino acids: CSALGTPHEQCF. CDR3 nucleotides: TGCAGTGCCTTAGGGACCCCCCACGAGCAGTGCTTC. The chain joins TRBV20-1 to TRBJ2-7; D may be TRBD1 or TRBD2 (5 bases each). The germline V gene has CDR1 DFQATT and CDR2 SNEGSKA (reference sequence). The CDR3 is made up of 12 amino acids.

The J gene is TRBJ2-5, the V gene TRBV24-1; TRBD2 matches at 11 bases. Germline assignment: CDR1 KGHDR and CDR2 SFDVKD. The trim removed 12 bases at V and 4 bases at J, leaving 15 bases unmatched. The CDR3 runs 16 residues. CDR3 region: CAAGTSGLGGVETQYF. CDR3 nucleotide sequence: TGTGCCGCCGGGACTAGCGGTCTAGGCGGGGTAGAGACCCAGTACTTC.

This chain links TRBV15 with TRBJ2-7; possible D gene TRBD1, 6 bases. The CDR3 runs 14 residues. The V gene lost 5 bases and the J gene lost 5 bases, with 16 bases spanning the gap. Germline CDR1 is LNHNV and CDR2 is YYDKDF (reference sequence). This CDR3 reads CATSVQGLRDEQYF. The CDR3 nucleotides are TGTGCCACCAGCGTTCAGGGGCTGAGGGACGAGCAGTACTTC. The full variable domain, in which reference TRBV15 and TRBJ2-7 provide the parts outside the CDR3, is DAMVIQNPRYQVTQFGKPVTLSCSQTLNHNVMYWYQQKSSQAPKLLFHYYDKDFNNEADTPDNFQSRRPNTSFCFLDIRSPGLGDTAMYLCATSVQGLRDEQYFGPGTRLTVT.

The chain links TRBV3-1 to TRBJ1-1; D may be TRBD1 (6 bases). The V gene lost 1 base and the J gene lost 3 bases, with 9 bases spanning the gap. The germline CDR1 and CDR2 sequences are LGHDT and YNNKEL (reference sequence). There are 14 residues in the CDR3. The CDR3 protein is CASSQVEGDTEAFF. Here the CDR3 DNA reads TGTGCCAGCAGCCAAGTCGAGGGGGACACTGAAGCTTTCTTT.

This clonotype was seen a handful of times. This chain joins TRBV3-1 and TRBJ2-6; D may be TRBD2 (6 bases). V was cut by 8 bases and J by 11 bases, with 22 bases left in between. Germline assignment: CDR1 LGHDT and CDR2 YNNKEL (reference sequence). The CDR3 totals 15 residues. In DNA form, the CDR3 reads TGTGCCAGCTGCGATGTGGCAGGGAGGTCCCACGTCCTGACTTTC. Residues: CASCDVAGRSHVLTF.

The rearrangement uses TRBV28 and TRBJ2-4, with a tentative D call TRBD2 (6 bases). Germline CDR1 reads MDHEN; CDR2 reads SYDVKM. With 5 bases removed from V and 4 bases from J, the gap between germline ends came to 12 bases. The CDR3 runs 14 residues. This chain's CDR3 is CASSEPGLKNIQYF. CDR3 bases: TGTGCCAGCAGTGAACCGGGACTGAAAAACATTCAGTACTTC.